The clone carrying this TCR beta chain has a handful of counts. The antigen remains unidentified. The PCR employed 60 Vbeta primers together with 13 Jbeta primers. Profiling relied on immunoSEQ multiplex PCR, and the TCRdb table lists in-frame clones only, not all of them. The sample has roughly 200,000 clones, roughly 73% seen once. Germline V gene data show CDR1 as KGHSH and CDR2 as LQKENI. The V end was cut by 3 bases, the J end by 3 bases, with 17 bases between. The CDR3 consists of 16 residues. This record comes from a study of cytomegalovirus exposure and HLA in healthy donors. Study-wide context: The roughly 100 million unique TCR beta sequences, from roughly 170 million T cells, were found by an earlier analysis.

Study results and caveats: Likely technical artifact: a cluster of highly shared sequence variants. Earlier findings revealed that most TCR beta V segments proved productive either about 87% or about 30% of the time.

The chain is built from TRBV18 and TRBJ1-1; D remains ambiguous. Source material: PBMCs. The TCR comes from a woman aged 25 to 39 in good health and CMV-seronegative. The CDR3: CASSPYSGLWDTEAFF. Written as DNA, the CDR3 is TGTGCCAGCTCACCTTACAGCGGGTTATGGGACACTGAAGCTTTCTTT.